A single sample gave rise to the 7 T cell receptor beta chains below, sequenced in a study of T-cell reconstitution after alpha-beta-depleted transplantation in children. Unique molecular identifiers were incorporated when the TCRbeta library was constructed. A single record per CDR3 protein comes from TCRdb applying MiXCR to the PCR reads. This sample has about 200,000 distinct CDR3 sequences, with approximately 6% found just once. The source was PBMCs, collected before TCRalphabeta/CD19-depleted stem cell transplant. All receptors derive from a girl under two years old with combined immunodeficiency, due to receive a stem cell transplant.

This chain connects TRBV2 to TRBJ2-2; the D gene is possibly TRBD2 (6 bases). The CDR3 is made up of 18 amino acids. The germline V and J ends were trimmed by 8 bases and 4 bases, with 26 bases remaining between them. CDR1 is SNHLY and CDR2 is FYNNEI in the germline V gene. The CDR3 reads CASCFDREVRRLTGELFF. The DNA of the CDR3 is TGTGCCAGCTGCTTTGATAGGGAGGTCAGACGCCTCACCGGGGAGCTGTTTTTT.

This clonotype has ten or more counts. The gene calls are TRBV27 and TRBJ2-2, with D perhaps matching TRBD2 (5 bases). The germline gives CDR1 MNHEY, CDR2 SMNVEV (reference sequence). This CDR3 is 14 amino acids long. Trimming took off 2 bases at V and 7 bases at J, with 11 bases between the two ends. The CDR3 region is CASSLTLLGGELFF. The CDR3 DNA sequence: TGTGCCAGCAGTTTAACCTTACTAGGCGGGGAGCTGTTTTTT.

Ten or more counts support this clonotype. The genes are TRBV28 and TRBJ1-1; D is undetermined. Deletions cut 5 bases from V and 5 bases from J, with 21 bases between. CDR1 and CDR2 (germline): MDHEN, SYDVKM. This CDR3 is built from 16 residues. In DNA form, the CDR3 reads TGTGCCAGCAGTCCAGCCCCATTAGGAAGGGAAACTGAAGCTTTCTTT. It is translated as CASSPAPLGRETEAFF.

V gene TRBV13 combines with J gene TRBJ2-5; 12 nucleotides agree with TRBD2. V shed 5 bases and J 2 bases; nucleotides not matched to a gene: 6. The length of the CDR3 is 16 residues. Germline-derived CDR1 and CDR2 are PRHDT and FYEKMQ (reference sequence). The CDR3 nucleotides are TGTGCCAGCAGCCCTCGACTAGCGGGGGAACAAGAGACCCAGTACTTC. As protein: CASSPRLAGEQETQYF.

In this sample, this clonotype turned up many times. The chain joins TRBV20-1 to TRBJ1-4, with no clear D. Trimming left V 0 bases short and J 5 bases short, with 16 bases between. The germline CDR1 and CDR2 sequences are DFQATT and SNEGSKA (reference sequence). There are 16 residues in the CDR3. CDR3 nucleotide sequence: TGCAGTGCTAGAGAAAAGTACCTGGAGACAAATGAAAAACTGTTTTTT. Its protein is CSAREKYLETNEKLFF.

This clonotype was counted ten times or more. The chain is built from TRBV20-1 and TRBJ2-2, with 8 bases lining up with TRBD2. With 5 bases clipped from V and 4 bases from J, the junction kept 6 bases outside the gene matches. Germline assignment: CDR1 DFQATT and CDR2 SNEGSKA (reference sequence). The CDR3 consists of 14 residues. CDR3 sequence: CSASGTRSTGELFF. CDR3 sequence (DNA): TGCAGTGCTTCCGGGACTAGAAGCACCGGGGAGCTGTTTTTT.

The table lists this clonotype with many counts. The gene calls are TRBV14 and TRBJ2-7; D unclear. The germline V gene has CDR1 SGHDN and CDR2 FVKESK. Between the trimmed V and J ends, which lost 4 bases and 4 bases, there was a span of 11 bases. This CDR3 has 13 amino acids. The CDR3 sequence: CASSPVHGYEQYF. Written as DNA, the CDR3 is TGTGCCAGCAGCCCCGTTCACGGGTACGAGCAGTACTTC.